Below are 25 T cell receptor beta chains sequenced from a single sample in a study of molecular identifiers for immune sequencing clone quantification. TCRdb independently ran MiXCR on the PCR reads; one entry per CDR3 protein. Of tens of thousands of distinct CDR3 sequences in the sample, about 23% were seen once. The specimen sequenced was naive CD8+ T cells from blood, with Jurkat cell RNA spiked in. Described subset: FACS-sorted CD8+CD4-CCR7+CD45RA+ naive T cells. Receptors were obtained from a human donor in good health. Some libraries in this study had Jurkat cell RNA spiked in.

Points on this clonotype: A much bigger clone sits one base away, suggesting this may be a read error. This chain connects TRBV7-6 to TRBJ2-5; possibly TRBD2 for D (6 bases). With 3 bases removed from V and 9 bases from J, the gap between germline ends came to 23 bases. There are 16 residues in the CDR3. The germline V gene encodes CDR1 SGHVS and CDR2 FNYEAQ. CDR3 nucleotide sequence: TGTGCCAGCAGCTTGGCTGGGAGGATAGCACACGAGCCCCAGTACTTC. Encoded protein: CASSLAGRIAHEPQYF.

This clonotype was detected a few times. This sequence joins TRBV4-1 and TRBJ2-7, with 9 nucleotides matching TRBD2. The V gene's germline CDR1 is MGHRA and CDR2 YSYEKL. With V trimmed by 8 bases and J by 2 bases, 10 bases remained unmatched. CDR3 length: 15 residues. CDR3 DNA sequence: TGCGCCAGCCGTATGGGTCTAGCGGGGACCTACGAGCAGTACTTC. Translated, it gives CASRMGLAGTYEQYF.

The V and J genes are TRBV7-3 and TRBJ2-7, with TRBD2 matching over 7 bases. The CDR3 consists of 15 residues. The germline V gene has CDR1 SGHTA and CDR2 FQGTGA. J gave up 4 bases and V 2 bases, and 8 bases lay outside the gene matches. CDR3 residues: CASSLFAGDQYEQYF. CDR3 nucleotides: TGTGCCAGCAGCTTATTTGCGGGGGACCAATACGAGCAGTACTTC.

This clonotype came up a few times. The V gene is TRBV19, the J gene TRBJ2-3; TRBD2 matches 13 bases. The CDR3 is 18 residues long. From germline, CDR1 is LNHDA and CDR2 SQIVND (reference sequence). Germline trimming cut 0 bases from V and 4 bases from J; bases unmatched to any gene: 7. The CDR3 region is CASSIDGTSGGAPDTQYF. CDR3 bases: TGTGCCAGTAGTATAGATGGCACTAGCGGGGGGGCCCCAGATACGCAGTATTTT.

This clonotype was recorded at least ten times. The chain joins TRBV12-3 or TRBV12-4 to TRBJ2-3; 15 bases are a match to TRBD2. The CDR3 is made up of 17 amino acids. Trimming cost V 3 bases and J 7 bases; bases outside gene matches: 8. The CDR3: CASSFPWTSGGAYTQYF. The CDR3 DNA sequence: TGTGCCAGCAGTTTCCCCTGGACTAGCGGGGGGGCATATACGCAGTATTTT.

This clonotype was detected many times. CDR3 DNA: TGTGCCAGCAGCCAAGATGCCGACTATCTTCAAGAGACCCAGTACTTC. Its translation is CASSQDADYLQETQYF. This rearrangement joins TRBV3-1 to TRBJ2-5; possible D gene TRBD2, 5 bases. Germline CDR1 LGHDT, CDR2 YNNKEL (reference sequence). Trimming left V 0 bases short and J 2 bases short, with 13 bases between. This CDR3 is built from 16 residues.

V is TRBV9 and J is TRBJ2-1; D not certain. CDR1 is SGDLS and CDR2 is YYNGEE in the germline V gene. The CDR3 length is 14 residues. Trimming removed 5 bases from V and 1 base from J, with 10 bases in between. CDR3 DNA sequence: TGTGCCAGCAGGGCCTCCGCGTCCTACAATGAGCAGTTCTTC. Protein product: CASRASASYNEQFF.

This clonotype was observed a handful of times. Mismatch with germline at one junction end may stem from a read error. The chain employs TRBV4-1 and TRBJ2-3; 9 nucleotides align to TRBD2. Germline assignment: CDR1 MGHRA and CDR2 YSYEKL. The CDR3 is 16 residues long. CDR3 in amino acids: CAGSRPASGGTDTQYF. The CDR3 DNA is TGCGCCGGCAGCCGGCCCGCTAGCGGGGGCACAGATACGCAGTATTTT.

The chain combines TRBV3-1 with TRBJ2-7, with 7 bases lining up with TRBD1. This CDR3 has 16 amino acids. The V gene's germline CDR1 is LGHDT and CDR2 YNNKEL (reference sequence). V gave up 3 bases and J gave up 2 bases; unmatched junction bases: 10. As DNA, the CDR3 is TGTGCCAGCAGCCAGTATCCGGGACAGAGAGCCTACGAGCAGTACTTC. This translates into CASSQYPGQRAYEQYF.

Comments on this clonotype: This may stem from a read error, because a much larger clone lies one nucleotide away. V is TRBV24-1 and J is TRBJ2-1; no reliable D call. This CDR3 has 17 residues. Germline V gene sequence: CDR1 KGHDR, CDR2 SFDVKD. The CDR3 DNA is TGTGCCACCAGTGATTCCGACGGGCTAAGCTCCTACAATGAGCCGTTCTTC. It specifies CATSDSDGLSSYNEPFF.

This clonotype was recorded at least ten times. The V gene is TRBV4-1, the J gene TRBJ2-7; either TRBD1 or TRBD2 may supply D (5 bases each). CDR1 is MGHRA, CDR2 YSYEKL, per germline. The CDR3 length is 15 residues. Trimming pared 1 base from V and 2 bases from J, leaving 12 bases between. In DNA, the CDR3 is TGCGCCAGCAGCCAAGTTCGGGACGAAGCCTACGAGCAGTACTTC. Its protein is CASSQVRDEAYEQYF.

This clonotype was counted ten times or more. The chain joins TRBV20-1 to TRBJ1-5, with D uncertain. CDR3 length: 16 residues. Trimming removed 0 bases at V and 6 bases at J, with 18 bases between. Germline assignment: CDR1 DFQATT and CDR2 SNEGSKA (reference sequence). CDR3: CSARDRLAVGIQPQHF. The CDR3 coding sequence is TGCAGTGCTAGAGATCGCCTGGCAGTGGGGATTCAGCCCCAGCATTTT.

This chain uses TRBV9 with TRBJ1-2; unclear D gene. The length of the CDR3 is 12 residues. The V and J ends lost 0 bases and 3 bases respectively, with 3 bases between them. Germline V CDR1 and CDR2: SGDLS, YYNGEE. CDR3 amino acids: CASSVDDYGYTF. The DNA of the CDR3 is TGTGCCAGCAGCGTAGACGACTATGGCTACACCTTC.

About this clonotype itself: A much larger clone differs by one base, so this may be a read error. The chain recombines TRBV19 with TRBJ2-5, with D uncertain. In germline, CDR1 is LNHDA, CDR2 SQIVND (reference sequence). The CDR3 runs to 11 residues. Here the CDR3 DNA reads TGTGCCGGTAGCAATTTAGAGACCCAGTACTTC. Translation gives CAGSNLETQYF.

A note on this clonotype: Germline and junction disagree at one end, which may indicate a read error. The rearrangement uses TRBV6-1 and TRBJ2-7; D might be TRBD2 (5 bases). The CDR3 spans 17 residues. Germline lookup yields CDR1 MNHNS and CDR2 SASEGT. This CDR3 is CTSSEAALGYSSYEQYF. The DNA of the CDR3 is TGTACCAGCAGTGAAGCGGCCCTCGGGTATAGCTCCTACGAGCAGTACTTC.

CDR3 DNA: TGTGCCAGCAGCCCAGGGACATTCACTGAAGCTTTCTTT. Protein sequence: CASSPGTFTEAFF. This sequence joins TRBV7-9 and TRBJ1-1, with TRBD1 as a possible D gene (6 bases). The CDR3 consists of 13 residues. V lost 5 bases and J lost 4, with 11 bases in between. The germline gives CDR1 SEHNR, CDR2 FQNEAQ (reference sequence).

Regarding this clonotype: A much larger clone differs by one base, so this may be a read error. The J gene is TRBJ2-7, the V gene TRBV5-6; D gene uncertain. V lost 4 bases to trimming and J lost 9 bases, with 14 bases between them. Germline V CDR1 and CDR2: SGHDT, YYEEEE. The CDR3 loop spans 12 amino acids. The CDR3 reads CASSRAFSGQYF. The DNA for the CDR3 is TGTGCCAGCAGCCGTGCATTCTCCGGGCAGTACTTC.

CDR3 bases: TGTGCCAGCAGCTCATCCATGCCGGGTACTGAAGCTTTCTTT. Its protein is CASSSSMPGTEAFF. The chain links TRBV11-2 to TRBJ1-1; D unclear. The germline V gene has CDR1 SGHAT and CDR2 FQNNGV. V was pared by 4 bases and J by 5 bases, with 14 bases between. The CDR3 runs 14 residues.

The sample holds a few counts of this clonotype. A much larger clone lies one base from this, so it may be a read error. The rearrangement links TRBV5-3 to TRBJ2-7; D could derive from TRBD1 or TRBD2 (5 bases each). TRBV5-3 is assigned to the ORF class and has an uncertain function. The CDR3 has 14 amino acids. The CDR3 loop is CASSLGVNSYEQHF. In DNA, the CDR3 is TGTGCCAGCAGCTTGGGGGTCAACTCCTACGAGCAGCACTTC.

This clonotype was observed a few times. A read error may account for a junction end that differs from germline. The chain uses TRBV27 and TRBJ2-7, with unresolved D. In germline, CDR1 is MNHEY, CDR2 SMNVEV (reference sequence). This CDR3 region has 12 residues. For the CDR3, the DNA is TGTGCCAGCAGTACGGGCCCCTACGGGCAGTACTTC. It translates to CASSTGPYGQYF.

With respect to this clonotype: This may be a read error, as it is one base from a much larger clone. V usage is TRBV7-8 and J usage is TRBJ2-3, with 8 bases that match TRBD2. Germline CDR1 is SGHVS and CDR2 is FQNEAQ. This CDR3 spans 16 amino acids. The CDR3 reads CASSLRVAGLTDTRYF. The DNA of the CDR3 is TGTGCCAGCAGCTTACGTGTAGCGGGGCTCACAGATACGCGGTATTTT. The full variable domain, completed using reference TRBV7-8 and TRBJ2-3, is GAGVSQSPRYKVAKRGQDVALRCDPISGHVSLFWYQQALGQGPEFLTYFQNEAQLDKSGLPSDRFFAERPEGSVSTLKIQRTQQEDSAVYLCASSLRVAGLTDTRYFGPGTRLTVL.

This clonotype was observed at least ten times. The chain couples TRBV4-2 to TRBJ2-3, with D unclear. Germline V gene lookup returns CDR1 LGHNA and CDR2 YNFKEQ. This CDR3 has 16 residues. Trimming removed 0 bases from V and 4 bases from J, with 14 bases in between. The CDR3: CASSQDRYFGADTQYF. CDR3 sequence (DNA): TGTGCCAGCAGCCAAGATCGCTATTTTGGGGCAGATACGCAGTATTTT.

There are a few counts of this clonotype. The CDR3 region is CASGGLVGARSNEQFF. For the CDR3, the DNA is TGTGCCAGCGGTGGACTAGTGGGGGCCCGTTCAAATGAGCAGTTCTTC. The chain is built from TRBV2 and TRBJ2-1; D may be TRBD2 (7 bases). Germline CDR1 reads SNHLY; CDR2 reads FYNNEI. The CDR3 contains 16 residues. Deletions cut 8 bases from V and 7 bases from J, with 24 bases between.

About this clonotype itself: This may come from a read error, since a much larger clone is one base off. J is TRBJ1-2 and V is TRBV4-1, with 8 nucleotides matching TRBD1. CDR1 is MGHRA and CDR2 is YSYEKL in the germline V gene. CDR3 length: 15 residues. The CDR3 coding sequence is TGCGCCAGCCGCCAAGAAGCCGGGACAGGTTCCGGCTACACCTTC. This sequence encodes CASRQEAGTGSGYTF.

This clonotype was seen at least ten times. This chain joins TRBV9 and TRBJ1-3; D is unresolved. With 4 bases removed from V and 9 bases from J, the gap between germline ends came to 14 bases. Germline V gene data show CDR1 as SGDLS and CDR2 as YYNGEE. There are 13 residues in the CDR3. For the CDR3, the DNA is TGTGCCAGCAGCCTGGGCGATGGTGGCACCATATATTTT. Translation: CASSLGDGGTIYF. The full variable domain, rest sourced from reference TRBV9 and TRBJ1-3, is DSGVTQTPKHLITATGQRVTLRCSPRSGDLSVYWYQQSLDQGLQFLIQYYNGEERAKGNILERFSAQQFPDLHSELNLSSLELGDSALYFCASSLGDGGTIYFGEGSWLTVV.